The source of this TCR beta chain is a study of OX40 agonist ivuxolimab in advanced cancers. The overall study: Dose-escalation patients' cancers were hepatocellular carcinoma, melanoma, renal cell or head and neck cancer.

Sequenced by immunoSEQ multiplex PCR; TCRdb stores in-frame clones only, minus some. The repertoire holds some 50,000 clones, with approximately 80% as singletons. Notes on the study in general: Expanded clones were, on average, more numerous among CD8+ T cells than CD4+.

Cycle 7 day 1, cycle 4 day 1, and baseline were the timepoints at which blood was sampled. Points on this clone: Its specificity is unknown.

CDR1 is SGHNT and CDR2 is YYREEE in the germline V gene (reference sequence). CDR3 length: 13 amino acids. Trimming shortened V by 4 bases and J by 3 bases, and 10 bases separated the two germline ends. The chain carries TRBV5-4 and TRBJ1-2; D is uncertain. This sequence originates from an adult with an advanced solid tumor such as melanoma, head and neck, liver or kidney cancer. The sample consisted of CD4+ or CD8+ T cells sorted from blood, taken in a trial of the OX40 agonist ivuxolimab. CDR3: CASSEPEDYGYTF. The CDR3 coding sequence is TGTGCCAGCAGCGAACCTGAGGACTATGGCTACACCTTC.